This record looks at one TCR beta chain sequence and its context. The data originate from a study of control samples from healthy donors and cancer patients. Clones were sequenced by immunoSEQ multiplex PCR, and TCRdb holds only the in-frame ones, with some missing. Here the sample spans 60,000 to 70,000 clones, more than 80% being singletons. V shed 1 base and J shed 4 bases, with 10 bases lying between them. CDR1 is SGHAT and CDR2 is FQNNGV in the germline V gene. CDR3 length: 14 residues. V is TRBV11-2 and J is TRBJ2-5; a weak D match, TRBD1 (5 bases). Sequencing was performed on PBMCs. This sequence was found in a woman between 50 and 59 years old with lung cancer. The CDR3 here is CASSLARVPETQYF. The CDR3 DNA follows: TGTGCCAGCAGCTTAGCCAGGGTCCCAGAGACCCAGTACTTC.